This T cell receptor beta chain was identified in a study of blood T cell repertoires in COVID-19. As for the study in general: Sources were T cells, B-cell-depleted T cells, or PBMCs; the material itself was cDNA or gDNA.

In the authors' workflow: Estimated nucleated cell counts came from reference gene primer amplification. TCRdb keeps only in-frame clones here, not all; method: immunoSEQ multiplex PCR. The V and J calls and clone size were taken over from that table, and D and trimming were inferred from the DNA. Of 25,000 to 30,000 clones in the sample, 60% to 80% were seen once. Per the germline V gene, CDR1 is SGHRS and CDR2 is YFSETQ. CDR3 length: 13 residues. J was trimmed by 6 bases and V by 4 bases; bases with no gene match: 4. The origin of this receptor is a woman between 65 and 79 years old with acute or convalescent COVID-19. The J gene is TRBJ2-1, the V gene TRBV5-1, with 7 nucleotides matching TRBD2. Sequences were obtained from peripheral blood. The CDR3 loop reads CASSDGTINEQFF. CDR3 coding DNA: TGCGCCAGCAGCGACGGGACTATCAATGAGCAGTTCTTC.